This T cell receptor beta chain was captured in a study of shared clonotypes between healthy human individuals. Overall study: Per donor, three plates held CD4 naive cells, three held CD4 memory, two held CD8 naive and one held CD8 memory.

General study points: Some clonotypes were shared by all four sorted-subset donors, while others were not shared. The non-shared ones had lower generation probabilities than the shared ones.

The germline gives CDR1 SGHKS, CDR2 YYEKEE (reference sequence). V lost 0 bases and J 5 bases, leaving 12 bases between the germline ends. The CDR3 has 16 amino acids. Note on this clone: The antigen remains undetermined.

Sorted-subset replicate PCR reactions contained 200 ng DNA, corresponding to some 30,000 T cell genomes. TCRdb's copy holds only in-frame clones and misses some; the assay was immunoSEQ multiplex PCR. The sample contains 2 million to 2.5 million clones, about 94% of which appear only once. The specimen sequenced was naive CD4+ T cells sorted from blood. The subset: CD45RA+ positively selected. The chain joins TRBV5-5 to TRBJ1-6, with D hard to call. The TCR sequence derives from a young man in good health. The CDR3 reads CASSLVPGVDNSPLHF. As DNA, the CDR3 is TGTGCCAGCAGCTTGGTACCGGGAGTGGATAATTCACCCCTCCACTTT.